Listed here are 13 T cell receptor beta chains from one sample, sequenced in a study of blood T cell repertoires in COVID-19. This table comes from immunoSEQ multiplex PCR, and its TCRdb copy is limited to in-frame clones, with some not included. The data contain 170,000 or so clones, 75% to 90% of them singletons. Material: PBMCs or T cells enriched from blood (not recorded which). The receptor source for this set is a man between 40 and 49 years old who had recovered from COVID-19.

This chain connects TRBV18 to TRBJ1-6; 7 nucleotides line up with TRBD1. From germline, CDR1 is KGHSH and CDR2 LQKENI. The J segment lost 9 bases and the V segment lost 3 bases, leaving 8 bases of the junction unmatched. The CDR3 is 15 residues long. CDR3 DNA sequence: TGTGCCAGCTCACCCCGACAGGGCAGCGGTTCACCCCTCCACTTT. The encoded protein is CASSPRQGSGSPLHF.

The rearrangement links TRBV27 to TRBJ2-3; 7 bases are shared with TRBD2. The V gene end was trimmed by 2 bases and the J gene end by 2 bases; junction bases not matched to a gene: 13. Germline V gives CDR1 MNHEY, CDR2 SMNVEV (reference sequence). This CDR3 is built from 18 residues. The DNA for the CDR3 is TGTGCCAGCAGTTTACTCCCTTGGGGAGCGGGGACCACAGATACGCAGTATTTT. Its protein product is CASSLLPWGAGTTDTQYF.

The chain uses TRBV12-3 or TRBV12-4 and TRBJ1-2, with D unresolved. The CDR3 has 12 amino acids. V lost 5 bases and J lost 7, with 11 bases in between. The CDR3 loop reads CASSLFRGGYTF. The CDR3 DNA reads TGTGCCAGCAGTCTCTTTCGAGGTGGCTACACCTTC.

The chain is built from TRBV9 and TRBJ2-1; 11 bases fit TRBD1. Trimming at V came to 3 bases and at J to 7 bases, leaving 6 bases not matched to a gene. Germline values: CDR1 SGDLS, CDR2 YYNGEE. CDR3 length: 15 amino acids. The CDR3: CASSGRTGGGNEQFF. The CDR3 region has the DNA TGTGCCAGCAGCGGCCGGACAGGGGGCGGGAATGAGCAGTTCTTC.

V is TRBV24-1 and J is TRBJ2-2; maybe TRBD2 (7 bases). Germline V gene lookup returns CDR1 KGHDR and CDR2 SFDVKD. The CDR3 has 17 amino acids. The V end lost 4 bases, the J end lost 3 bases, and 17 bases lay between the germline ends. For the CDR3, the DNA is TGTGCCACCAGTGACCTAGGGGGGGAGGAGGACACCGGGGAGCTGTTTTTT. Its translation: CATSDLGGEEDTGELFF.

J is TRBJ2-5 and V is TRBV11-2; 7 nucleotides match TRBD2. Germline V gene lookup returns CDR1 SGHAT and CDR2 FQNNGV. There are 15 residues in the CDR3. The trim removed 2 bases at V and 4 bases at J, leaving 7 bases unmatched. CDR3 DNA: TGTGCCAGCAGCTTAAGAGGGAGGGTTTCAGAGACCCAGTACTTC. Encoded protein: CASSLRGRVSETQYF.

The V gene is TRBV29-1, the J gene TRBJ1-2, with 10 bases fitting TRBD1. Germline assignment: CDR1 SQVTM and CDR2 ANQGSEA. This CDR3 has 14 residues. J lost 2 bases, V lost 7 bases, and 7 bases had no gene match. The CDR3 spells CSGGGQGGNYGYTF. For the CDR3, the DNA is TGCAGCGGAGGAGGACAGGGGGGGAACTATGGCTACACCTTC.

This chain joins TRBV30 and TRBJ1-6; TRBD1 matches at 7 bases. The CDR3 is 15 amino acids. Germline CDR1 reads GTSNPN; CDR2 reads SVGIG (reference sequence). Trimming cost V 0 bases and J 14 bases; bases outside gene matches: 13. CDR3 DNA: TGTGCCTGGAGTGTACAAGGGACAGCGGGGGCAACCCTCCACTTT. Its translation is CAWSVQGTAGATLHF.

The CDR3 sequence is CAWSALDRAGYTF. In nucleotides, the CDR3 is TGTGCCTGGAGTGCATTAGACAGGGCTGGCTACACCTTC. This chain joins TRBV30 and TRBJ1-2, with TRBD1 matching over 7 bases. The CDR3 length is 13 residues. J was trimmed by 7 bases and V by 1 base; bases with no gene match: 6. Germline assignment: CDR1 GTSNPN and CDR2 SVGIG (reference sequence).

The rearrangement joins TRBV28 to TRBJ2-2, with 7 bases aligning to TRBD2. V lost 3 bases, J lost 7 bases, and 5 bases stayed unmatched. Germline CDR1 is MDHEN and CDR2 is SYDVKM. This CDR3 contains 14 residues. The CDR3 region has the DNA TGTGCCAGCAGTTTGTCGACTAGCCACGGGGAGCTGTTTTTT. The encoded protein is CASSLSTSHGELFF. The full variable domain, its missing parts supplied by reference TRBV28 and TRBJ2-2, is DVKVTQSSRYLVKRTGEKVFLECVQDMDHENMFWYRQDPGLGLRLIYFSYDVKMKEKGDIPEGYSVSREKKERFSLILESASTNQTSMYLCASSLSTSHGELFFGEGSRLTVL.

The table lists this clone with a count of one. The chain uses TRBV5-1 and TRBJ1-5, with D possibly matching TRBD1 (5 bases). The germline gives CDR1 SGHRS, CDR2 YFSETQ. V was pared by 1 base and J by 6 bases, with 14 bases between. The CDR3 is 15 amino acids. CDR3 amino acids: CASSLTGVRSQPQHF. For the CDR3, the DNA is TGCGCCAGCAGCTTGACGGGGGTCAGGAGTCAGCCCCAGCATTTT.

This sequence joins TRBV30 and TRBJ1-2; TRBD1 matches at 10 bases. The CDR3 consists of 14 residues. The V gene end was trimmed by 6 bases and the J gene end by 4 bases; junction bases not matched to a gene: 8. The V gene's germline CDR1 is GTSNPN and CDR2 SVGIG (reference sequence). As DNA, the CDR3 is TGTGCCTGCGGGACAGGGGACGGTACCTATGGCTACACCTTC. Its translation is CACGTGDGTYGYTF.

The chain combines TRBV6-5 with TRBJ1-4, with a weak D call TRBD1 (5 bases). The germline V and J ends were trimmed by 7 bases and 8 bases, with 17 bases remaining between them. Germline V gives CDR1 MNHEY, CDR2 SVGAGI. CDR3 length: 14 amino acids. CDR3 sequence reads: CASKQGVVSEKLFF. The CDR3 DNA follows: TGTGCCAGCAAGCAAGGGGTGGTCTCGGAAAAACTGTTTTTT.